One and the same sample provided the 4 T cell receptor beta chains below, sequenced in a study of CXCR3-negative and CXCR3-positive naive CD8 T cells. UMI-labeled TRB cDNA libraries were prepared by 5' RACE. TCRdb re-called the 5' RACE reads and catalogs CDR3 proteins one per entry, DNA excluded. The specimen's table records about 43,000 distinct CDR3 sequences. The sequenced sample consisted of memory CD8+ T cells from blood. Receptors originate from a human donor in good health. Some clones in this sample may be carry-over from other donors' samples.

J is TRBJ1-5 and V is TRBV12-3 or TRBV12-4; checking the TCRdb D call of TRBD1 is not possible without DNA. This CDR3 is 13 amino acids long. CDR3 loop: CASSPGVGQPQHF.

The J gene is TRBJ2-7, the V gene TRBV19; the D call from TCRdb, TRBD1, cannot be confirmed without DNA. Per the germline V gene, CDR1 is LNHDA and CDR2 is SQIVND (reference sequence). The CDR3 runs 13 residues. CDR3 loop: CASSYDTPGEQYF.

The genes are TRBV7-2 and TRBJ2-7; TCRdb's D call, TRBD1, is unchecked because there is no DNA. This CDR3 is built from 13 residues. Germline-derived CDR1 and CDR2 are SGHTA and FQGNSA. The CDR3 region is CASRPGQGYEQYF.

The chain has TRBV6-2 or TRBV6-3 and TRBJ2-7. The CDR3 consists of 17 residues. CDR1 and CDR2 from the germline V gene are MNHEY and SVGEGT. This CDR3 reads CASSYSIAGYGSYEQYF.